The source of this T cell receptor beta chain is a study of post-analysis software for immune sequencing data. About the research overall: Relapsing-remitting, secondary progressive and progressive-relapsing multiple sclerosis courses were included.

Libraries were made from TCR beta cDNA, and they carried unique molecular identifiers. A single record per CDR3 protein comes from TCRdb applying MiXCR to the PCR reads. The table records about 460,000 distinct CDR3 sequences, roughly 45% of them present only once. This clonotype appeared many times. The antigen remains unidentified. Study-level results: Diversity measured as normalized Chao1 was significantly lower in multiple sclerosis patients than in controls.

The sequence came from a girl aged 5-17 years with multiple sclerosis. The sample comprised blood.

Written as DNA, the CDR3 is TGCACCTCGGGAGACAGCCACTATGGCTACACCTTC. Translated, it gives CTSGDSHYGYTF. The chain carries TRBV29-1 and TRBJ1-2, with TRBD1 as a possible D gene (5 bases). This CDR3 has 12 residues. Germline CDR1 reads SQVTM; CDR2 reads ANQGSEA.